A single T cell receptor beta chain is shown here with its context. The antigen remains undetermined. The CDR3 is made up of 14 amino acids. The trim removed 5 bases at V and 5 bases at J, leaving 6 bases unmatched. CDR1 MDHEN and CDR2 SYDVKM come from the germline V gene. The TCR cDNA carried a universal primer site and UMIs from 5'RACE template switching. TCRdb called the 5' RACE reads again in MiXCR, with one record for every CDR3 protein. The repertoire holds approximately 600,000 distinct CDR3 sequences, with around 12% as singletons. The source of the sample is a study of T cells after yellow fever vaccination. Study information: Preparation of the low-cell-number fractions used SMART-Seq v4 Ultra Low Input.

Study-level results: Just a small share of clonotypes turned up in the CD4 compartment as well as the CD8 compartment. The bulk population could contribute abundant contaminating clonotypes to FACS-sorted repertoires.

The sequence came from a man younger than 45 who received the YFV17D yellow fever vaccine. Sequencing was performed on PBMCs, taken on the day of the yellow fever booster vaccination. The genes are TRBV28 and TRBJ1-5, with 7 positions matching TRBD1. The CDR3 region is CASSAPTGYQPQHF. The CDR3 DNA follows: TGTGCCAGCAGTGCCCCGACAGGGTATCAGCCCCAGCATTTT.